These T cell receptor beta chains were read from a single sample in a study of shared clonotypes between healthy human individuals. The assay was immunoSEQ multiplex PCR, and TCRdb's table has in-frame clones only and misses some. The data show some 2.1 million clones, with approximately 92% seen just once and less than 2% held by the top ten. The material sequenced was naive CD8+ T cells from PBMCs. The source is a man in his late teens or twenties in good health. Some clones in this sample may be carry-over from other donors' samples. The CDR3 runs from the conserved cysteine through the conserved F or W. The D gene is left open where the match is weak. For some rows the clone size is stated as once, few or many, or as a class when expanded; others skip it.

CDR3aa: CASSPVGRFNYGYTF; CDR3nt: TGTGCCAGCAGCCCGGTGGGCAGATTCAACTATGGCTACACCTTC; v_gene: TRBV7-8; j_gene: TRBJ1-2; abundance: NA; d_gene: NA
CDR3aa: CASSVATAAPLYNEQFF; CDR3nt: TGTGCCAGCAGCGTAGCTACTGCGGCCCCTCTTTACAATGAGCAGTTCTTC; v_gene: TRBV9; j_gene: TRBJ2-1; abundance: NA; d_gene: NA
CDR3aa: CASSGQGAPQYF; CDR3nt: TGTGCCAGCAGCGGACAGGGGGCGCCCCAGTACTTC; v_gene: TRBV27; j_gene: TRBJ2-5; abundance: NA; d_gene: TRBD1
CDR3aa: CASSLGVTRLEQYF; CDR3nt: TGTGCCAGCAGCTTAGGTGTGACCCGACTCGAGCAGTACTTC; v_gene: TRBV13; j_gene: TRBJ2-7; abundance: NA; d_gene: NA
CDR3aa: CAIRAGNTGELFF; CDR3nt: TGTGCCATCAGGGCAGGGAACACCGGGGAGCTGTTTTTT; v_gene: TRBV10-3; j_gene: TRBJ2-2; abundance: NA; d_gene: NA
CDR3aa: CASAQGPDTQYF; CDR3nt: TGTGCCAGCGCCCAGGGTCCAGATACGCAGTATTTT; v_gene: TRBV7-9; j_gene: TRBJ2-3; abundance: NA; d_gene: NA
CDR3aa: CSARGPYEQYF; CDR3nt: TGCAGCGCTCGTGGGCCCTACGAGCAGTACTTC; v_gene: TRBV29-1; j_gene: TRBJ2-7; abundance: NA; d_gene: NA
CDR3aa: CASSSSLSSYEQYF; CDR3nt: TGTGCCAGCAGTTCTTCACTAAGCTCCTACGAGCAGTACTTC; v_gene: TRBV6-5; j_gene: TRBJ2-7; abundance: NA; d_gene: NA
CDR3aa: CSAWGDTQYF; CDR3nt: TGCAGCGCGTGGGGAGATACGCAGTATTTT; v_gene: TRBV29-1; j_gene: TRBJ2-3; abundance: once; d_gene: NA
CDR3aa: CASSFSGRVGDEQFF; CDR3nt: TGTGCCAGCAGTTTCAGCGGGAGGGTGGGCGATGAGCAGTTCTTC; v_gene: TRBV28; j_gene: TRBJ2-1; abundance: NA; d_gene: TRBD2
CDR3aa: CASSLVGGYYNEQFF; CDR3nt: TGTGCCAGCAGCTTAGTTGGCGGATACTACAATGAGCAGTTCTTC; v_gene: TRBV13; j_gene: TRBJ2-1; abundance: once; d_gene: NA
CDR3aa: CASSLRYPTPNTGELFF; CDR3nt: TGTGCCAGCAGTTTACGTTACCCCACACCGAACACCGGGGAGCTGTTTTTT; v_gene: TRBV27; j_gene: TRBJ2-2; abundance: once; d_gene: NA
CDR3aa: CASSHRASYEQYF; CDR3nt: TGTGCCAGCAGCCACAGGGCGTCCTACGAGCAGTACTTC; v_gene: TRBV11-1; j_gene: TRBJ2-7; abundance: NA; d_gene: NA
CDR3aa: CASSLGGSYEQYF; CDR3nt: TGTGCCAGCAGTTTAGGGGGTTCCTACGAGCAGTACTTC; v_gene: TRBV28; j_gene: TRBJ2-7; abundance: once; d_gene: NA
CDR3aa: CASSPSSGRADEQFF; CDR3nt: TGTGCCAGCAGCCCCAGTAGCGGGAGGGCAGATGAGCAGTTCTTC; v_gene: TRBV7-9; j_gene: TRBJ2-1; abundance: NA; d_gene: TRBD2
CDR3aa: CASRTPTGNVNEKLFF; CDR3nt: TGCGCCAGCAGAACCCCGACAGGGAACGTTAATGAAAAACTGTTTTTT; v_gene: TRBV23-1; j_gene: TRBJ1-4; abundance: NA; d_gene: TRBD1
CDR3aa: CAWSVGGNTEAFF; CDR3nt: TGTGCCTGGAGTGTTGGCGGGAACACTGAAGCTTTCTTT; v_gene: TRBV30; j_gene: TRBJ1-1; abundance: NA; d_gene: NA
CDR3aa: CASSPGTTGDEQFF; CDR3nt: TGTGCCAGCAGCCCCGGGACAACAGGAGATGAGCAGTTCTTC; v_gene: TRBV6-5; j_gene: TRBJ2-1; abundance: NA; d_gene: NA
CDR3aa: CASSPTATYEQYF; CDR3nt: TGCGCCAGCAGCCCGACCGCGACCTACGAGCAGTACTTC; v_gene: TRBV5-1; j_gene: TRBJ2-7; abundance: NA; d_gene: NA
CDR3aa: CASRGQPAYEQYF; CDR3nt: TGTGCCAGTAGGGGACAGCCTGCCTACGAGCAGTACTTC; v_gene: TRBV19; j_gene: TRBJ2-7; abundance: NA; d_gene: TRBD1
CDR3aa: CATSTSGSSYEQYF; CDR3nt: TGTGCCACCAGCACGAGCGGGAGCTCCTACGAGCAGTACTTC; v_gene: TRBV15; j_gene: TRBJ2-7; abundance: NA; d_gene: TRBD2
CDR3aa: CASSLASPKETQYF; CDR3nt: TGTGCCAGCAGCTTAGCTAGCCCGAAGGAGACCCAGTACTTC; v_gene: TRBV7-9; j_gene: TRBJ2-5; abundance: few; d_gene: NA
CDR3aa: CAWSAGRVTYEQYF; CDR3nt: TGTGCCTGGAGTGCCGGACGGGTAACCTACGAGCAGTACTTC; v_gene: TRBV30; j_gene: TRBJ2-7; abundance: NA; d_gene: NA
CDR3aa: CASSVAGLAGVNEQFF; CDR3nt: TGTGCCAGCAGCGTAGCCGGGCTAGCGGGAGTAAATGAGCAGTTCTTC; v_gene: TRBV9; j_gene: TRBJ2-1; abundance: NA; d_gene: TRBD2
CDR3aa: CATSRDRGTPRAGYEQYF; CDR3nt: TGTGCCACCAGCAGAGATCGGGGGACACCTAGAGCAGGGTACGAGCAGTACTTC; v_gene: TRBV15; j_gene: TRBJ2-7; abundance: NA; d_gene: NA
CDR3aa: CASSLVGPGKNTEAFF; CDR3nt: TGTGCCAGCAGCTTAGTAGGTCCAGGTAAGAACACTGAAGCTTTCTTT; v_gene: TRBV7-9; j_gene: TRBJ1-1; abundance: NA; d_gene: NA
CDR3aa: CASSQPRREGPLNEQFF; CDR3nt: TGCGCCAGCAGCCAACCTCGGCGGGAGGGCCCTCTGAATGAGCAGTTCTTC; v_gene: TRBV4-1; j_gene: TRBJ2-1; abundance: NA; d_gene: TRBD2
CDR3aa: CASSQDRGPGSFQHF; CDR3nt: TGTGCCAGCAGCCAAGATCGAGGACCCGGCAGCTTCCAGCATTTT; v_gene: TRBV4-2; j_gene: TRBJ1-5; abundance: NA; d_gene: NA
CDR3aa: CASSPGTDSYEQYF; CDR3nt: TGTGCCAGCAGCCCCGGGACAGACTCTTACGAGCAGTACTTC; v_gene: TRBV14; j_gene: TRBJ2-7; abundance: NA; d_gene: TRBD1
CDR3aa: CASSRTGGLSYEQYF; CDR3nt: TGTGCCAGCAGCAGGACAGGGGGCTTGTCCTACGAGCAGTACTTC; v_gene: TRBV28; j_gene: TRBJ2-7; abundance: NA; d_gene: TRBD1
CDR3aa: CASSEFVGGRAYEQYF; CDR3nt: TGTGCCAGCAGTGAATTTGTGGGCGGGAGGGCCTACGAGCAGTACTTC; v_gene: TRBV6-1; j_gene: TRBJ2-7; abundance: NA; d_gene: TRBD2
CDR3aa: CASSNGGELFF; CDR3nt: TGTGCCAGCAGCAATGGCGGGGAGCTGTTTTTT; v_gene: TRBV28; j_gene: TRBJ2-2; abundance: once; d_gene: NA
CDR3aa: CASSLIETDTQYF; CDR3nt: TGTGCCAGCAGCTTAATAGAAACGGATACGCAGTATTTT; v_gene: TRBV7-2; j_gene: TRBJ2-3; abundance: NA; d_gene: NA
CDR3aa: CASSLRQGEAYEQYF; CDR3nt: TGTGCCAGTAGCCTCCGACAGGGGGAGGCCTACGAGCAGTACTTC; v_gene: TRBV19; j_gene: TRBJ2-7; abundance: NA; d_gene: TRBD1
CDR3aa: CASSLEAGSSYNEQFF; CDR3nt: TGTGCCAGCAGCTTAGAGGCCGGGAGCTCCTACAATGAGCAGTTCTTC; v_gene: TRBV13; j_gene: TRBJ2-1; abundance: NA; d_gene: NA
CDR3aa: CASSPGTEAFF; CDR3nt: TGTGCCAGCAGCCCGGGGACTGAAGCTTTCTTT; v_gene: TRBV9; j_gene: TRBJ1-1; abundance: NA; d_gene: NA
CDR3aa: CASSVDSGTEAFF; CDR3nt: TGTGCCAGCAGCGTAGACAGCGGTACTGAAGCTTTCTTT; v_gene: TRBV9; j_gene: TRBJ1-1; abundance: few; d_gene: NA
CDR3aa: CASSVGPHRGGSTDTQYF; CDR3nt: TGTGCCAGCAGCGTAGGTCCCCACAGGGGAGGGAGCACAGATACGCAGTATTTT; v_gene: TRBV9; j_gene: TRBJ2-3; abundance: NA; d_gene: NA
CDR3aa: CASSGGGYEQYF; CDR3nt: TGTGCCAGCAGTGGAGGGGGTTACGAGCAGTACTTC; v_gene: TRBV27; j_gene: TRBJ2-7; abundance: NA; d_gene: NA
CDR3aa: CASSFDNLGTEAFF; CDR3nt: TGTGCCAGCAGCTTCGACAACCTTGGCACTGAAGCTTTCTTT; v_gene: TRBV11-2; j_gene: TRBJ1-1; abundance: NA; d_gene: NA